The 6 T cell receptor beta chains presented below share a single source sample, sequenced in a study of blood T cell repertoires in COVID-19. Clones were sequenced by immunoSEQ multiplex PCR, and TCRdb holds only the in-frame ones, with some missing. Altogether 450,000 to 500,000 clones are present, approximately 86% being singletons, with the ten largest covering under 9.5%. Specimen: PBMCs or T cells enriched from blood (not recorded which). The source is a woman in her sixties or seventies who had recovered from COVID-19.

This clone has a handful of counts. The chain has TRBV24-1 and TRBJ1-2; maybe TRBD1 (6 bases). The CDR3 is 12 amino acids. Germline-derived CDR1 and CDR2 are KGHDR and SFDVKD. Between the trimmed V and J ends, which lost 3 bases and 8 bases, there was a span of 9 bases. DNA for the CDR3: TGTGCCACCAGTGATAAAGGGGGAGGCTACACCTTC. It specifies CATSDKGGGYTF.

This chain joins TRBV28 and TRBJ2-2; weak D call: TRBD1 (6 bases). The CDR3 length is 15 residues. With 2 bases removed from V and 4 bases from J, the gap between germline ends came to 11 bases. The germline gives CDR1 MDHEN, CDR2 SYDVKM. CDR3 bases: TGTGCCAGCAGTTTAGTGGGGGCGGGCACCGGGGAGCTGTTTTTT. It is translated as CASSLVGAGTGELFF.

J is TRBJ2-7 and V is TRBV12-5; possible D gene TRBD2, 7 bases. Germline CDR1 LGHNT, CDR2 FRNRAP. The CDR3 is made up of 17 amino acids. V was shortened by 3 bases and J by 3 bases, with 21 bases between the two germline ends. CDR3 sequence reads: CASGFLPPRGGIYEQYF. CDR3 DNA sequence: TGTGCTAGTGGTTTCCTACCCCCTAGGGGGGGTATCTACGAGCAGTACTTC.

CDR3 bases: TGTGCCAGCAGTGGGGTTACAGGGAATGTGCGCTACACCTTC. Its protein is CASSGVTGNVRYTF. This chain joins TRBV25-1 and TRBJ1-2; TRBD1 is a possible D gene (6 bases). The CDR3 spans 14 residues. The ends were cut back, 4 bases at V and 9 bases at J, with 18 bases in the middle. From germline, CDR1 is MGHDK and CDR2 SYGVNS.

This clone showed up just once. V and J are TRBV25-1 and TRBJ2-7; D is perhaps TRBD2 (5 bases). Looked up from germline, CDR1 is MGHDK and CDR2 is SYGVNS. Deletions cut 4 bases from V and 2 bases from J, with 9 bases between. CDR3 length: 13 amino acids. DNA of the CDR3: TGTGCCAGCAGTGTAGCCGGGACCTACGAGCAGTACTTC. This sequence encodes CASSVAGTYEQYF.

This clone was detected once. The chain carries TRBV5-1 and TRBJ1-3; 8 bases match TRBD1. The CDR3 totals 16 residues. The V and J ends lost 4 bases and 2 bases, in that order; junction bases with no gene match: 8. CDR1 and CDR2 from the germline V gene are SGHRS and YFSETQ. The CDR3 DNA reads TGCGCCAGCAGCGTAGATGACAGGGGAACTGGAAACACCATATATTTT. It translates to CASSVDDRGTGNTIYF.